The 14 T cell receptor beta chains listed next were all sequenced from one sample in a study of human CD8 memory T cell subsets. A UMI-labeled 5' RACE approach was the method that produced the TCR beta libraries. Reprocessing the 5' RACE reads, TCRdb reports a single entry for every CDR3 protein and omits DNA. The sample has around 10,000 distinct CDR3 sequences. Sequencing input: CD8+ stem-like memory T cells (TSCM and TCM) sorted from PBMCs. The subset is: stem-like memory CD8 T cells (TSTEM), CCR7+ PD-1- TIGIT-. The source of these receptors is a human donor in good health.

This clonotype is classed as medium-sized (0.01 to 0.1%) by frequency. The chain uses TRBV7-9 and TRBJ2-7. Per germline, CDR1 SEHNR and CDR2 FQNEAQ (reference sequence). The CDR3 sequence is 13 residues long. This chain's CDR3 is CASSFDGYYEQYF.

The chain uses TRBV12-3 or TRBV12-4 and TRBJ1-2; TCRdb indicates TRBD1, and absent DNA this call remains unverified. The CDR3 length is 14 residues. The CDR3: CASSPGTGRTGYTF.

In terms of frequency, this clonotype is medium-sized. The chain is built from TRBV29-1 and TRBJ2-2; TCRdb's D gene call, TRBD1, goes unchecked for lack of DNA. This CDR3 has 16 amino acids. Germline V gene data show CDR1 as SQVTM and CDR2 as ANQGSEA. CDR3 loop: CSVEDQGSHATGELFF.

The V and J genes are TRBV12-3 or TRBV12-4 and TRBJ2-2; TCRdb lists TRBD2, though no DNA is available to test this call. CDR3 length: 17 residues. The CDR3 region is CASSHHGLAENTGELFF.

The rearrangement uses TRBV4-1 and TRBJ2-1; the D call of TRBD2 rests on TCRdb alone, since no DNA is present to check it. The CDR3 spans 15 residues. Germline V gene lookup returns CDR1 MGHRA and CDR2 YSYEKL. The CDR3 protein is CASSRDAGTYNEQFF.

The chain recombines TRBV12-3 or TRBV12-4 with TRBJ2-3; absent DNA, TCRdb's TRBD1 call cannot be checked. This CDR3 region has 12 residues. CDR3 residues: CASSLQGFTQYF.

This clonotype ranks as large in terms of frequency. The rearrangement uses TRBV2 and TRBJ2-3; TCRdb indicates TRBD2, and absent DNA this call remains unverified. CDR3 length equals 15 residues. From germline, CDR1 is SNHLY and CDR2 FYNNEI. CDR3: CASRTSGGATDTQYF. The whole variable domain, remainder taken from reference TRBV2 and TRBJ2-3, is EPEVTQTPSHQVTQMGQEVILRCVPISNHLYFYWYRQILGQKVEFLVSFYNNEISEKSEIFDDQFSVERPDGSNFTLKIRSTKLEDSAMYFCASRTSGGATDTQYFGPGTRLTVL.

V gene TRBV7-9 combines with J gene TRBJ2-4. This CDR3 has 15 residues. Germline V gene data show CDR1 as SEHNR and CDR2 as FQNEAQ (reference sequence). CDR3 region: CASSFQRGAKNIQYF.

V and J are TRBV24-1 and TRBJ2-2; absent DNA, TCRdb's TRBD1 call cannot be checked. The germline CDR1 and CDR2 sequences are KGHDR and SFDVKD. This CDR3 is 17 amino acids long. This chain's CDR3 is CATSETGTGTNTGELFF.

V gene TRBV7-2 combines with J gene TRBJ2-7; TCRdb's D call, TRBD1, is unchecked because there is no DNA. This CDR3 has 14 amino acids. Germline V lookup: CDR1 SGHTA, CDR2 FQGNSA. The CDR3 is CASSHWDRPYEQYF.

This chain links TRBV2 with TRBJ1-2. The germline CDR1 and CDR2 sequences are SNHLY and FYNNEI. The CDR3 extends over 16 amino acids. The chain's CDR3 is CASSELGSAANYGYTF.

The chain has TRBV7-9 and TRBJ2-3; TCRdb returns TRBD1, unconfirmable since there is no DNA. Germline V gives CDR1 SEHNR, CDR2 FQNEAQ (reference sequence). The CDR3 length is 15 residues. This chain's CDR3 is CASSFGAPPADTQYF.

V is TRBV29-1 and J is TRBJ2-1; checking the TCRdb D call of TRBD2 is not possible without DNA. Germline V CDR1 and CDR2: SQVTM, ANQGSEA. There are 17 residues in the CDR3. The CDR3 spells CSVDPPGGARRPREQFF.

This chain links TRBV12-3 or TRBV12-4 with TRBJ2-7; the D call of TRBD1 rests on TCRdb alone, since no DNA is present to check it. This CDR3 is 17 amino acids long. Here the CDR3 reads CASSLEGEDGRGYEQYF.